This is a list of T cell receptor beta chains from one sample in a study of blood T cell repertoires in COVID-19. The repertoire was sequenced with immunoSEQ multiplex PCR; TCRdb's copy has only in-frame clones and lacks some. The sample carries about 150,000 clones, under 90% recorded once. The sample was peripheral blood. The receptors here all came from a woman older than 75 with acute or convalescent COVID-19. CDR3s include the opening cysteine and the closing phenylalanine or tryptophan. A D gene is named only where the DNA matches it firmly. Not every row has a clone size; where given, it reads once, few, many or a size class.

CDR3 protein	CDR3 DNA	D gene	V gene	J gene	clone size
CAWKDRRGLGDTQYF	TGTGCCTGGAAAGATAGGAGAGGGTTGGGAGATACGCAGTATTTT	.	TRBV30	TRBJ2-3	few
CASSLGTGSGNTIYF	TGCGCCAGCAGCTTGGGAACAGGCTCTGGAAACACCATATATTTT	.	TRBV5-1	TRBJ1-3	.
CASSQSTGQGGGYTF	TGCGCCAGCAGCCAAAGCACTGGACAGGGGGGAGGCTACACCTTC	TRBD1	TRBV5-1	TRBJ1-2	.
CASSQSGANEKLFF	TGTGCCAGCAGCCAGTCTGGAGCTAATGAAAAACTGTTTTTT	.	TRBV4-2	TRBJ1-4	.
CASSVRGLADNEQFF	TGCGCCAGCAGTGTAAGGGGCCTAGCGGACAATGAGCAGTTCTTC	TRBD2	TRBV10-2	TRBJ2-1	.
CASSQGVDQPQHF	TGTGCCAGCTCCCAGGGTGTCGATCAGCCCCAGCATTTT	.	TRBV18	TRBJ1-5	.
CASSGPGQYYGYTF	TGTGCCAGCAGCGGACCGGGACAGTACTATGGCTACACCTTC	TRBD1	TRBV5-4	TRBJ1-2	.
CASSPGGYRVNTEAFF	TGTGCCAGCAGCCCTGGTGGTTACAGGGTGAACACTGAAGCTTTTTTT	.	TRBV5-6	TRBJ1-1	.
CASSVETSGGHEQFF	TGTGCCAGCAGTGTGGAGACTAGCGGGGGCCATGAGCAGTTCTTC	TRBD2	TRBV6-4	TRBJ2-1	.
CASSIAGTAYEQYF	TGTGCCAGCTCAATCGCCGGGACAGCCTACGAGCAGTACTTC	TRBD1	TRBV18	TRBJ2-7	.
CASSLGLPNYEQYF	TGCGCCAGCAGCCTGGGACTACCCAACTACGAGCAGTACTTC	TRBD2	TRBV5-1	TRBJ2-7	.
CASSEMANSYGYTF	TGTGCCAGCAGTGAAATGGCCAATTCCTATGGCTACACCTTC	.	TRBV6-1	TRBJ1-2	once
CASSFVGDTTDTQYF	TGCGCCAGCAGCTTTGTAGGGGACACCACAGATACGCAGTATTTT	.	TRBV5-1	TRBJ2-3	.
CASSEDLVSSYNSPLHF	TGTGCCAGCAGTGAAGATCTGGTTAGCTCCTATAATTCACCCCTCCACTTT	.	TRBV2	TRBJ1-6	.
CASRLRAGQTSTDTQYF	TGTGCCAGCCGTCTTAGGGCGGGGCAAACCAGCACAGATACGCAGTATTTT	.	TRBV7-8	TRBJ2-3	.
CASSQGILSAASGELFF	TGTGCCAGCAGCCAAGGTATTCTCTCGGCGGCTTCCGGGGAGCTGTTTTTT	.	TRBV4-2	TRBJ2-2	.
CASSVAPMNTEAFF	TGTGCCAGCAGCGTAGCCCCTATGAACACTGAAGCTTTCTTT	.	TRBV9	TRBJ1-1	once
CASSQNSGANVLTF	TGTGCCAGCAGTCAAAACTCTGGGGCCAACGTCCTGACTTTC	.	TRBV28	TRBJ2-6	.
CASSWTGPHNEQFF	TGTGCCAGCAGCTGGACTGGCCCACACAATGAGCAGTTCTTC	.	TRBV5-4	TRBJ2-1	.
CASSRELAGSTDTQYF	TGTGCCAGCAGCCGAGAACTAGCGGGTTCGACAGATACGCAGTATTTT	TRBD2	TRBV3-1/TRBV3-2	TRBJ2-3	.
CASSPGQGRNSPLHF	TGTGCCAGCTCACCGGGGCAGGGAAGGAATTCACCCCTCCACTTT	.	TRBV18	TRBJ1-6	.
CASSLTGMSSYNEQFF	TGTGCCAGCAGTTTAACAGGGATGAGCTCCTACAATGAGCAGTTCTTC	.	TRBV6-5	TRBJ2-1	.
CASSSDTDQETQYF	TGTGCCAGCAGCTCAGATACCGACCAAGAGACCCAGTACTTC	.	TRBV7-3	TRBJ2-5	.
CASSPEAVGYGYTF	TGCGCCAGCAGCCCGGAGGCCGTAGGCTATGGCTACACCTTC	.	TRBV5-1	TRBJ1-2	.
CASSQGTGPNQPQHF	TGTGCCAGCAGCCAAGGGACAGGGCCAAATCAGCCCCAGCATTTT	TRBD1	TRBV3-1/TRBV3-2	TRBJ1-5	.
CASSQDPRGANVLTF	TGTGCCAGCAGCCAAGATCCGAGAGGGGCCAACGTCCTGACTTTC	.	TRBV3-1/TRBV3-2	TRBJ2-6	.
CASSPQGVKAFF	TGTGCCAGCAGCCCTCAGGGGGTCAAAGCTTTCTTT	TRBD1	TRBV7-2	TRBJ1-1	.
CASTTYRGRVGELFF	TGTGCCAGCACTACTTACAGGGGGCGGGTCGGGGAGCTGTTTTTT	TRBD1	TRBV11-2	TRBJ2-2	once
CASSEVVLGLDHRELFF	TGTGCCAGCAGTGAAGTGGTCTTGGGACTAGACCACCGGGAGCTGTTTTTT	TRBD2	TRBV2	TRBJ2-2	.
CASSSGQLLQETQYF	TGCGCCAGCAGCTCCGGACAGCTACTCCAAGAGACCCAGTACTTC	.	TRBV5-1	TRBJ2-5	once
CASSQDRVEAFF	TGTGCCAGCAGTCAGGACAGGGTAGAGGCTTTCTTT	TRBD1	TRBV6-5	TRBJ1-1	.
CASSTGAGAREQYF	TGTGCCAGCAGCACGGGAGCGGGAGCAAGGGAGCAGTACTTC	TRBD2	TRBV3-1/TRBV3-2	TRBJ2-7	.
CASSREGGRLNNEQFF	TGTGCCAGCAGCCGAGAGGGCGGGAGGCTAAACAATGAGCAGTTCTTC	TRBD2	TRBV27	TRBJ2-1	.
CASSEQLNTEAFF	TGTGCCAGCAGTGAACAGTTGAACACTGAAGCTTTCTTT	.	TRBV6-1	TRBJ1-1	.
CASSIKIFDSVSGANVLTF	TGTGCCAGTAGTATAAAAATATTTGACAGTGTCTCTGGGGCCAACGTCCTGACTTTC	.	TRBV19	TRBJ2-6	.
CASSLDRGAYNEQFF	TGTGCCAGCAGCTTGGACAGGGGAGCCTACAATGAGCAGTTCTTC	TRBD1	TRBV5-4	TRBJ2-1	.
CSVGQGGGYTF	TGCAGCGTTGGACAGGGAGGAGGCTACACCTTC	TRBD1	TRBV29-1	TRBJ1-2	once
CASSGQSYGYTF	TGTGCCAGCTCCGGACAGAGCTATGGCTACACCTTC	.	TRBV18	TRBJ1-2	.
CASSLAGRTYEQYF	TGTGCCAGCAGCTTGGCAGGAAGGACCTACGAGCAGTACTTC	.	TRBV7-2	TRBJ2-7	.
CASSGGQPQHF	TGTGCCAGTAGTGGGGGGCAGCCCCAGCATTTT	.	TRBV19	TRBJ1-5	once
CASSRRTGGGHNEQFF	TGTGCCAGCAGCCGCCGGACAGGGGGAGGCCACAATGAGCAGTTCTTC	TRBD1	TRBV13	TRBJ2-1	.
CATTPWGGSYEQYF	TGTGCCACCACCCCGTGGGGGGGGTCCTACGAGCAGTACTTC	TRBD2	TRBV24-1	TRBJ2-7	.
CASSQDSRTGELFF	TGTGCCAGCAGCCAAGATTCGAGGACCGGGGAGCTGTTTTTT	.	TRBV4-2	TRBJ2-2	.
CASSFWGLGYEQYF	TGTGCCAGCAGCTTTTGGGGCCTCGGCTACGAGCAGTACTTC	.	TRBV5-8	TRBJ2-7	.
CASSEGASGGTDTQYF	TGTGCCAGCAGCGAAGGGGCTAGCGGGGGCACAGATACGCAGTATTTT	TRBD2	TRBV7-2	TRBJ2-3	.
CATSRDIGGINEQFF	TGTGCCACCAGCAGAGATATTGGCGGGATCAATGAGCAGTTCTTC	.	TRBV15	TRBJ2-1	.